The TCR beta chain described here comes from a study of early T cells in non-severe SARS-CoV-2 infection. CDR1 is SNHLY and CDR2 is FYNNEI in the germline V gene. This CDR3 is built from 15 residues. V was clipped by 3 bases and J by 1 base; unmatched bases: 3. TCRdb passed the 5' RACE reads through MiXCR, listing each CDR3 protein once. The sample comprises approximately 79,000 distinct CDR3 sequences, roughly 13% of which are singletons, and around 1.1% rests with the top ten. This clonotype turned up a few times. Material: whole blood. This TCR came from an adult who was a healthcare worker with PCR-confirmed SARS-CoV-2 infection or an uninfected control (not recorded which). The chain employs TRBV2 and TRBJ1-1; 9 bases fit TRBD1. Here the CDR3 reads CASSDQGQGNTEAFF. As DNA, the CDR3 is TGTGCCAGCAGTGACCAGGGACAGGGGAACACTGAAGCTTTCTTT.